This record concerns one T cell receptor beta chain sequence. No antigen is known for it. These data come from a study of shared clonotypes between healthy human individuals. Across the whole study: Two female and a few male donors aged 18 to 49 were enrolled.

Study observations and caveats: For sorted subsets, rarefaction showed incomplete sequencing despite large depth. Compared with clonotypes that all four donors shared, non-shared clonotypes had lower generation probabilities.

Per the original data handling: Junction-only immunoSEQ sequences carried no quality scores, so filtering differed. Profiling relied on immunoSEQ multiplex PCR, and the TCRdb table lists in-frame clones only, not all of them. V and J calls and clone size are given by that table; D and trimming were obtained from the DNA. The sample contains about 2 million clones, 85% to 95% of which appear only once. This CDR3 spans 14 amino acids. The germline V gene encodes CDR1 SGDLS and CDR2 YYNGEE. Trimming cost V 0 bases and J 9 bases, with 10 bases left between them. The TCR comes from a man between 18 and 29 years old in good health. The sample was naive CD4+ T cells sorted from blood. The subset denotes: CD45RA+ positively selected. V gene TRBV9 combines with J gene TRBJ1-6; D not resolved. The CDR3 bases are TGTGCCAGCAGCGTAGAAGCTTGGGGTTCACCCCTCCACTTT. This gives the protein CASSVEAWGSPLHF.